This paragraph covers one TCR beta chain sequence. What it binds is unknown. Primers for the PCR totalled 60 Vbeta and 13 Jbeta. The protocol was immunoSEQ multiplex PCR, while the TCRdb copy is restricted to in-frame clones and leaves out a portion. The sample records over 100,000 clones, roughly 80% being singletons. Germline V gene lookup returns CDR1 SNHLY and CDR2 FYNNEI. CDR3 length: 14 amino acids. V shed 6 bases and J shed 6 bases, with 14 bases lying between them. These data belong to a study of cytomegalovirus exposure and HLA in healthy donors. Overall study results and limits: In most subjects, TCR beta sequences reportedly gave accurate predictions of HLA-A and HLA-B alleles. Clonal expansion, a later analysis showed, was greater in HLA-associated TCR beta chains than in equally common others. It was reported that the classifier diagnosed cytomegalovirus status with high specificity and sensitivity in both the original and validation cohorts. TCR beta chain V- and J-gene trimming was linked, in a later analysis, to a missense variant in DCLRE1C.

Specimen: PBMCs. The TCR was taken from a woman aged 45-65 years in good health and CMV-seropositive. This chain joins TRBV2 and TRBJ1-4; D is possibly TRBD1 (5 bases). The CDR3 region is CASSFAEGDEKLFF. The CDR3 region has the DNA TGTGCCAGCAGCTTTGCAGAAGGGGATGAAAAACTGTTTTTT.